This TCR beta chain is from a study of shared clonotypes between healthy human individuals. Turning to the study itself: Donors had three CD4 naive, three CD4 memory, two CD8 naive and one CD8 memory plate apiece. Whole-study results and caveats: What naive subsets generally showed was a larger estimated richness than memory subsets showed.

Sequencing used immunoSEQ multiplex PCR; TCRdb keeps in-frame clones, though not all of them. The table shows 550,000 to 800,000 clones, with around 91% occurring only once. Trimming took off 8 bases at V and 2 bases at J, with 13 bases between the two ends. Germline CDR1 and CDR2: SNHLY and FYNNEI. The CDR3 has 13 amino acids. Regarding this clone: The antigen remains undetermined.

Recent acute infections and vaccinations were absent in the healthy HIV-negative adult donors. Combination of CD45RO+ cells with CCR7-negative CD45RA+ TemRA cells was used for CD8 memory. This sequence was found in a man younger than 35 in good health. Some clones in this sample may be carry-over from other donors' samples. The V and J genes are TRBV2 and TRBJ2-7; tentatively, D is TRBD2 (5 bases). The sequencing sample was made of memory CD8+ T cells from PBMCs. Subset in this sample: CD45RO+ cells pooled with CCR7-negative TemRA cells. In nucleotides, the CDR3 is TGTGCCAGCGGAGAGGGAACCACCTACGAGCAGTACTTC. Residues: CASGEGTTYEQYF.